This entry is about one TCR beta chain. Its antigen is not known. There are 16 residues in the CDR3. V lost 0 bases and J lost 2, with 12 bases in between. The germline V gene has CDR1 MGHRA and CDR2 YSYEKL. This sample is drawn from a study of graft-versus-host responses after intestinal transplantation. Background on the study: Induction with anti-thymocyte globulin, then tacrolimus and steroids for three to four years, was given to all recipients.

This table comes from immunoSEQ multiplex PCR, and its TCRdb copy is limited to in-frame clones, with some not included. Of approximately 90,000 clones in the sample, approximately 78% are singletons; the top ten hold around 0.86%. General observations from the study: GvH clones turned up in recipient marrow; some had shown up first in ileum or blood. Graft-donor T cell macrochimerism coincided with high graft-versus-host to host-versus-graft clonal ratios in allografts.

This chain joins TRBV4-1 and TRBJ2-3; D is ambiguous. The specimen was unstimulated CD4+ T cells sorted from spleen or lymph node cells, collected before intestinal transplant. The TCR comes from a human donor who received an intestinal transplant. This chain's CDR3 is CASSQDTSQNTDTQYF. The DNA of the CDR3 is TGCGCCAGCAGCCAAGATACAAGTCAAAACACAGATACGCAGTATTTT.